These 7 T cell receptor beta chains share one sample of origin, sequenced in a study of blood T cell repertoires in COVID-19. Some clones are missing from TCRdb's copy, which holds only in-frame ones; the method was immunoSEQ multiplex PCR. The table lists 150,000 to 200,000 clones, roughly 89% of them singletons, with around 1.5% in the top ten. Sequencing was performed on peripheral blood. These receptors were obtained from a woman aged 50 to 60 with acute or convalescent COVID-19.

The chain recombines TRBV7-2 with TRBJ1-6; D call uncertain. This CDR3 has 14 residues. V dropped 1 base and J dropped 9 bases, with 10 bases sitting between them. Germline CDR1 SGHTA, CDR2 FQGNSA. DNA of the CDR3: TGTGCCAGCAGCTTAGGCGGCTCTAGTTCACCCCTCCACTTT. Residues: CASSLGGSSSPLHF.

This clone was picked up a small number of times. The rearrangement uses TRBV3-1 (or the pseudogene TRBV3-2) and TRBJ1-1; possibly TRBD1 for D (6 bases). Per germline, CDR1 LGHDT and CDR2 YNNKEL (reference sequence). The CDR3 is 19 amino acids. Trimming took 3 bases from V and 0 from J, leaving 23 bases between them. The CDR3 coding sequence is TGTGCCAGCAGCCAGTTTCTTACAGGGCCCTTTAATCTGAACACTGAAGCTTTCTTT. This gives the protein CASSQFLTGPFNLNTEAFF.

This clone came up a few times. In DNA form, the CDR3 reads TGTGCCAGTAAGACAGGGGGCACTCAAAACACTGAAGCTTTCTTT. This codes for CASKTGGTQNTEAFF. The rearrangement links TRBV19 to TRBJ1-1, with 10 bases that match TRBD1. The CDR3 length is 15 residues. The V gene's germline CDR1 is LNHDA and CDR2 SQIVND (reference sequence). J gave up 2 bases and V 7 bases, and 7 bases lay outside the gene matches.

The V and J genes are TRBV12-5 and TRBJ2-7; D may be TRBD1 (5 bases). CDR1 and CDR2 (germline): LGHNT, FRNRAP. V was cut by 5 bases and J by 2 bases, with 10 bases left in between. This CDR3 is built from 13 residues. The CDR3 is CASGQGQAYEQYF. The CDR3 nucleotides read TGTGCTAGTGGTCAAGGACAAGCCTACGAGCAGTACTTC.

This clone was seen only a few times. V gene TRBV20-1 combines with J gene TRBJ1-1; D perhaps matches TRBD1 (5 bases). Trimming removed 3 bases at V and 1 base at J, with 9 bases between. Germline CDR1 reads DFQATT; CDR2 reads SNEGSKA (reference sequence). CDR3 size: 13 residues. CDR3 DNA sequence: TGCAGTGCTAGTAAGGGGAAGAACACTGAAGCTTTCTTT. It translates to CSASKGKNTEAFF.

The genes are TRBV2 and TRBJ2-5; perhaps TRBD2 as D (6 bases). Per germline, CDR1 SNHLY and CDR2 FYNNEI. Trimming cost V 4 bases and J 0 bases, with 9 bases left between them. CDR3 length equals 14 residues. CDR3 DNA sequence: TGTGCCAGCAGTGGGCTAGCGAACCAAGAGACCCAGTACTTC. Its protein is CASSGLANQETQYF.

CDR3 sequence reads: CASSYNGADTEAFF. The DNA for the CDR3 is TGTGCCAGCAGTTATAACGGAGCTGACACTGAAGCTTTCTTT. The genes are TRBV6-5 and TRBJ1-1; D remains unclear. This CDR3 has 14 residues. The germline V gene has CDR1 MNHEY and CDR2 SVGAGI. V was trimmed by 3 bases and J by 3 bases, leaving 11 bases between them.